A selection of T cell receptor beta chains follows, all from one sample in a study of PD-L1 blockade in urothelial cancer. The data were produced by immunoSEQ multiplex PCR, yet TCRdb's version contains in-frame clones alone and is incomplete. Among fewer than 75,000 clones listed, almost 90% were seen once. This sample comprised PBMCs, obtained around atezolizumab (anti-PD-L1) treatment. The receptors stem from a man between 70 and 80 years old with urothelial cancer. Both conserved end residues are trimmed from each CDR3.

V: TRBV29-1; length: 11; J: TRBJ2-5; CDR3: SVVRTTQETQY
V: TRBV7-8; length: 12; J: TRBJ1-3; CDR3: ASSPRGSGNTIY
V: TRBV28; length: 12; J: TRBJ1-5; CDR3: ASSLTQVNQPQH
V: TRBV19; length: 14; J: TRBJ1-2; CDR3: ASRKKTGGYGYGYT
V: TRBV28; length: 11; J: TRBJ1-2; CDR3: ASSPPGLYGYT
V: TRBV7-2; length: 12; J: TRBJ2-1; CDR3: ASSLVQGNNEQF
V: TRBV15; length: 13; J: TRBJ2-5; CDR3: ATSRGNMRESVQY
V: TRBV28; length: 14; J: TRBJ2-7; CDR3: ASSSPTGIGPYEQY
V: TRBV7-2; length: 12; J: TRBJ1-2; CDR3: ASSPREAGYGYT
V: TRBV19; length: 15; J: TRBJ2-4; CDR3: ASSIAGGAGAKNIQY
V: TRBV9; length: 13; J: TRBJ2-2; CDR3: ASSVVGGNTGELF
V: TRBV9; length: 10; J: TRBJ1-2; CDR3: ASTSSNYGYT
V: TRBV5-4; length: 13; J: TRBJ2-7; CDR3: ASSLEVVAGVEQY
V: TRBV2; length: 12; J: TRBJ1-1; CDR3: ASSRQRGNTEAF
V: TRBV7-9; length: 13; J: TRBJ1-2; CDR3: ASSLVVRTNYGYT
V: TRBV28; length: 12; J: TRBJ2-5; CDR3: ASSSRQVQETQY
V: TRBV7-9; length: 14; J: TRBJ2-4; CDR3: ASSSRTGVAKNIQY
V: TRBV6-1; length: 12; J: TRBJ1-2; CDR3: ASSGDRANYGYT
V: TRBV7-3; length: 11; J: TRBJ2-2; CDR3: ASSFGGTGELF
V: TRBV5-1; length: 14; J: TRBJ2-3; CDR3: ASSSGLAGGIDTQY
V: TRBV9; length: 16; J: TRBJ2-2; CDR3: ASSAPGLVGGTAGELF
V: TRBV7-9; length: 13; J: TRBJ1-1; CDR3: ASSLAGDRGTAAF
V: TRBV5-1; length: 13; J: TRBJ2-1; CDR3: ASTPSGTPYNEQF
V: TRBV9; length: 13; J: TRBJ1-1; CDR3: ASSGTTGPGTEAF
V: TRBV6-1; length: 14; J: TRBJ1-5; CDR3: ASSEIGTALNQPQH
V: TRBV28; length: 13; J: TRBJ2-3; CDR3: ASRGWSGSTDTQY
V: TRBV6-5; length: 11; J: TRBJ1-5; CDR3: ASRHTPGEPQH
V: TRBV28; length: 14; J: TRBJ2-5; CDR3: ASSGDYGTEQETQY
V: TRBV5-1; length: 14; J: TRBJ2-7; CDR3: ASSLSPGLTSYEQY
V: TRBV4-1; length: 14; J: TRBJ2-5; CDR3: ASSQDGTGAQETQY
V: TRBV5-4; length: 12; J: TRBJ2-5; CDR3: ASSFDYTRETQY
V: TRBV19; length: 17; J: TRBJ2-7; CDR3: ASSIDLTLGEYPRGEQY
V: TRBV6-5; length: 12; J: TRBJ2-5; CDR3: ASSYRRTVRPRY
V: TRBV2; length: 14; J: TRBJ1-2; CDR3: ASTSSPGLGGDGYT
V: TRBV5-1; length: 11; J: TRBJ2-7; CDR3: ASSFDILYEQY
V: TRBV19; length: 12; J: TRBJ1-4; CDR3: ASSIVAGPEKLF
V: TRBV10-2; length: 13; J: TRBJ1-5; CDR3: ASSEAGASNQPQH
V: TRBV9; length: 16; J: TRBJ1-1; CDR3: ASSVDPLQGTTNTEAF
V: TRBV6-6; length: 14; J: TRBJ2-1; CDR3: ASSYTLAGGYNEQF
V: TRBV2; length: 14; J: TRBJ2-5; CDR3: ASRVGQGRAEETQY
V: TRBV28; length: 12; J: TRBJ2-1; CDR3: ASSSGGWVLEQF
V: TRBV4-1; length: 13; J: TRBJ2-7; CDR3: ASSQAASGYYEQY
V: TRBV7-3; length: 14; J: TRBJ2-2; CDR3: ASSAGRGAITGELF